The entry that follows covers one T cell receptor delta chain sequence. One junction end does not reproduce the germline sequence, and a read error may be involved. This sample is drawn from a study of gamma-delta chains in newborns, infants, children. Study overall: Innate gammadelta T cells reportedly expand polyclonally right after birth, driven by microbial exposure, per the title.

TCRdb reanalysed the reads with CATT. The sample contains 6,500 to 8,500 delta-chain clones, approximately 11% of which appear only once. CDR3 length: 19 residues. The germline V gene has CDR1 GEAIGNYY and CDR2 EKD. The receptor was derived from a child who was a newborn, infant or young child, either healthy, febrile or measles-vaccinated (not recorded which). The specimen was blood. The chain has TRDV2 and TRDJ3; weak D call: TRDD3 (5 bases). Here the J gene was assigned by germline matching of the DNA, as TCRdb has none. The CDR3 nucleotides are TGTGCCTGTGACACAACCGGGGGGCCTAGCTCCTGGGACACCCGAAAGATGTTTTTC. This encodes CACDTTGGPSSWDTRKMFF.